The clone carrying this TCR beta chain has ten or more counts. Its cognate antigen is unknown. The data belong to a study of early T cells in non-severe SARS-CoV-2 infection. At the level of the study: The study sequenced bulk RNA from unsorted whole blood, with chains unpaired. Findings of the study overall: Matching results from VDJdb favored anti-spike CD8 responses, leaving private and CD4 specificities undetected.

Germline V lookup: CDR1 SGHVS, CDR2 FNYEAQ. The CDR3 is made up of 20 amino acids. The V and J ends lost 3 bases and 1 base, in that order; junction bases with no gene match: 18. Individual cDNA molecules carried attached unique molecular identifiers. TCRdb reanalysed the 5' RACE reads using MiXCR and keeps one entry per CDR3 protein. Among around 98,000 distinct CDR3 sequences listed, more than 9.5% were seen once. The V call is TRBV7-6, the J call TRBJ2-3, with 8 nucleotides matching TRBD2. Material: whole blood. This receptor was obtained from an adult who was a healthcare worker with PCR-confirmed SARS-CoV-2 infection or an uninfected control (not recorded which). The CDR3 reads CASSFFSSSGRGVGTDTQYF. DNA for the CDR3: TGTGCCAGCAGCTTTTTCAGTTCCAGCGGGAGAGGGGTTGGCACAGATACGCAGTATTTT.